This TCR beta chain originates from a study of T cell changes during pregnancy in multiple sclerosis. Profiling relied on immunoSEQ multiplex PCR, and the TCRdb table lists in-frame clones only, not all of them. The table includes 85,000 to 130,000 clones, roughly 92% detected once. V lost 0 bases to trimming and J lost 1 base; unmatched junction nucleotides: 12. The CDR3 runs to 19 residues. CDR1 is SGHNT, CDR2 YYREEE, per germline (reference sequence). The sample here was peripheral blood, taken in the second trimester of pregnancy. The TCR comes from a female donor with multiple sclerosis, enrolled in a pregnancy study. V is TRBV5-4 and J is TRBJ2-3, with 9 nucleotides matching TRBD2. CDR3 loop: CASSLGGAGGLRRTDTQYF. CDR3 DNA sequence: TGTGCCAGCAGCTTGGGGGGAGCGGGGGGCCTTAGGCGCACAGATACGCAGTATTTT.